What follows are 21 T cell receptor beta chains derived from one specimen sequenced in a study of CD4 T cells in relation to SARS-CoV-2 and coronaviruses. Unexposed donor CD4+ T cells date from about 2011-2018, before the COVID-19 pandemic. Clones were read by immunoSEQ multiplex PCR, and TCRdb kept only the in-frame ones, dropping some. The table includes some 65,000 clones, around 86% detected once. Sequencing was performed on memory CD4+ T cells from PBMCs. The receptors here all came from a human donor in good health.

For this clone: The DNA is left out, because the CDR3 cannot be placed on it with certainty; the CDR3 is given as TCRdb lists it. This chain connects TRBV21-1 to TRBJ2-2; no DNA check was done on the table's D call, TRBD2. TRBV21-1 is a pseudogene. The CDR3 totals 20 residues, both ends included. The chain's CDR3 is CASSKASHRRVAGGAGELFF.

CDR3 region: CASKRGLTGELFF. The DNA of the CDR3 is TGTGCCAGCAAGAGGGGGTTGACCGGGGAGCTGTTTTTT. This rearrangement joins TRBV5-4 to TRBJ2-2; possibly TRBD1 for D (6 bases). Germline loops: CDR1 SGHNT, CDR2 YYREEE (reference sequence). Trimming shortened V by 6 bases and J by 5 bases, and 11 bases separated the two germline ends. This CDR3 has 13 residues.

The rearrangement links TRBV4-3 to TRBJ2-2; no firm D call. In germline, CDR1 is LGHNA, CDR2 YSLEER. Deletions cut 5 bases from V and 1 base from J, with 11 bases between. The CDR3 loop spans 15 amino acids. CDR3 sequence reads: CASSVRIGNTGELFF. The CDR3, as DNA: TGCGCCAGCAGCGTACGGATTGGGAACACCGGGGAGCTGTTTTTT.

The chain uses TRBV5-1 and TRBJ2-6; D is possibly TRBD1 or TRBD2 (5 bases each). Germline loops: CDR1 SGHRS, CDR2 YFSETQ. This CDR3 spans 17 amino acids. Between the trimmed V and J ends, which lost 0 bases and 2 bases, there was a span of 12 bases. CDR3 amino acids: CASSLGGSSTGANVLTF. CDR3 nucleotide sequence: TGCGCCAGCAGCTTGGGGGGGTCTAGTACTGGGGCCAACGTCCTGACTTTC.

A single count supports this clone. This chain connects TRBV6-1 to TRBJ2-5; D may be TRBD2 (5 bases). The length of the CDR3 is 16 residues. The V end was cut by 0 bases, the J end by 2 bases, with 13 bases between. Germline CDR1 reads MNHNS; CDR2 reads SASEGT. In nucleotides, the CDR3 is TGTGCCAGCAGTGAAGCTTCCAACTGGAGGCAAGAGACCCAGTACTTC. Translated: CASSEASNWRQETQYF.

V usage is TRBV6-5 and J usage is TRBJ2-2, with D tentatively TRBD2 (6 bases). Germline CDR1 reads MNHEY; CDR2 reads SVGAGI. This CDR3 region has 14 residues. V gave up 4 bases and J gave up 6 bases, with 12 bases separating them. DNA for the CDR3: TGTGCCAGCAGTTTGGGAGGTGTCCCCGGGGAGCTGTTTTTT. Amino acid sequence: CASSLGGVPGELFF.

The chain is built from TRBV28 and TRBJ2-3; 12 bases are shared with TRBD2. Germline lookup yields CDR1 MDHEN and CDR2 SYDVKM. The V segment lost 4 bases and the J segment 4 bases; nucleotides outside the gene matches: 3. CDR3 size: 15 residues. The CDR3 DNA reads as TGTGCCAGCAGTTCTCTAGCGGGGGGGCCAGATACGCAGTATTTT. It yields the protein CASSSLAGGPDTQYF.

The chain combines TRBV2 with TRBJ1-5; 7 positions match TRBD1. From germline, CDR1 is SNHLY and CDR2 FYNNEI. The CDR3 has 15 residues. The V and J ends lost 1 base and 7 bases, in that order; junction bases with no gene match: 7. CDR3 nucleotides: TGTGCCAGCAGTGAAGTCCGACAGGGTGGCCAGCCCCAGCATTTT. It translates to CASSEVRQGGQPQHF.

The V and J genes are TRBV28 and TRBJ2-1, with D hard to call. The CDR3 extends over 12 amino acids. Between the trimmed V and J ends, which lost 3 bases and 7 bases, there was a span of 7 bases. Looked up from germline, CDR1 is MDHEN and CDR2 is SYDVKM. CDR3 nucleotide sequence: TGTGCCAGCAGTTTTGTTGGAAATGAGCAGTTCTTC. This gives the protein CASSFVGNEQFF.

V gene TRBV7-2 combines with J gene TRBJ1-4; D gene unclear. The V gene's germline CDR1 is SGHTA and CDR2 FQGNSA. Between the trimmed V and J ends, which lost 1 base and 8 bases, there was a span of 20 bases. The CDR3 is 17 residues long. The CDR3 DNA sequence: TGTGCCAGCAGCTTAGGTAGATTCAGGCCCTCCGGGGAAAAACTGTTTTTT. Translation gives CASSLGRFRPSGEKLFF.

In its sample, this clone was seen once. The CDR3 sequence: CASSSFGLVGYTF. The CDR3 bases are TGTGCCAGCAGTTCTTTTGGGCTGGTCGGCTACACCTTC. This chain links TRBV28 with TRBJ1-2; D gene unclear. From germline, CDR1 is MDHEN and CDR2 SYDVKM. The V end was cut by 4 bases, the J end by 8 bases, with 14 bases between. The CDR3 is 13 residues long.

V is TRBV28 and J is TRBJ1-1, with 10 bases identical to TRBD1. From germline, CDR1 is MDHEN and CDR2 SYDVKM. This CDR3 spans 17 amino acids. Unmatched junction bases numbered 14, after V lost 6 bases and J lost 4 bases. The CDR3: CASSRRQGAYSGTEAFF. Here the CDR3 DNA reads TGTGCCAGCAGCCGTCGACAGGGGGCCTACTCGGGCACTGAAGCTTTCTTT.

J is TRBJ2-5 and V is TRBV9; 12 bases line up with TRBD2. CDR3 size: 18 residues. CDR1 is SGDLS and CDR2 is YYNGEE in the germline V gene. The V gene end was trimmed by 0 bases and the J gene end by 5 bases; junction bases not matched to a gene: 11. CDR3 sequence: CASSVDPWSSGRGETQYF. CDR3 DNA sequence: TGTGCCAGCAGCGTAGATCCGTGGTCTAGCGGGAGGGGGGAGACCCAGTACTTC.

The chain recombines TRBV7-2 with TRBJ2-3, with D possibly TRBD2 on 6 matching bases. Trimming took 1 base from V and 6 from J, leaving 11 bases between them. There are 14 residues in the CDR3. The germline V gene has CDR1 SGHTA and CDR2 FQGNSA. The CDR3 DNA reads TGTGCCAGCAGCTTAGTCGCGGGGTCCGATACGCAGTATTTT. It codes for CASSLVAGSDTQYF.

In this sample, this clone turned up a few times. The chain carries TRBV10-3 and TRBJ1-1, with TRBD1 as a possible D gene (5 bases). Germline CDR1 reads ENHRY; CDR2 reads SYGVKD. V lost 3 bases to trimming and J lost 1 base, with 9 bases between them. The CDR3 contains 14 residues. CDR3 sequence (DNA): TGTGCCATCAGTGAACGGGGGGGGAACACTGAAGCTTTCTTT. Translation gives CAISERGGNTEAFF.

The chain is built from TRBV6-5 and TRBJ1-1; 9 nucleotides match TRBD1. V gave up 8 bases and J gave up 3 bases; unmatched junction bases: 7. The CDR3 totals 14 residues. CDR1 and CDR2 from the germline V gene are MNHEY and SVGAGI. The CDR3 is CASGQTGGDTEAFF. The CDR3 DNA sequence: TGTGCCAGCGGGCAGACAGGGGGTGACACTGAAGCTTTCTTT.

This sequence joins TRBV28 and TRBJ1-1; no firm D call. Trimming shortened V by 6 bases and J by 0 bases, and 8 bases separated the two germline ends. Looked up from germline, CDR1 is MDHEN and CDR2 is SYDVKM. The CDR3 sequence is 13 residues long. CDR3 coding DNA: TGTGCCAGCAGCCTGACTATGAACACTGAAGCTTTCTTT. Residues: CASSLTMNTEAFF. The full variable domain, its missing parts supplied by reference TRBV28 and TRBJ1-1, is DVKVTQSSRYLVKRTGEKVFLECVQDMDHENMFWYRQDPGLGLRLIYFSYDVKMKEKGDIPEGYSVSREKKERFSLILESASTNQTSMYLCASSLTMNTEAFFGQGTRLTVV.

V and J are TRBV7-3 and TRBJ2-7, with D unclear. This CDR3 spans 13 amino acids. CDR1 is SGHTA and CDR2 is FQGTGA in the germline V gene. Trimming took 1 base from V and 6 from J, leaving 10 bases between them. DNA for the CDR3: TGTGCCAGCAGCTTAAGGTCAGCTACCGAGCAGTACTTC. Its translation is CASSLRSATEQYF.

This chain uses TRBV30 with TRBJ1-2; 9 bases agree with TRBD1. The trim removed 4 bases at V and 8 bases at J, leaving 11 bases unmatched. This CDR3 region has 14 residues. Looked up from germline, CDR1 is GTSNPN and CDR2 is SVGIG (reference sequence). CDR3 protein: CAWNQNRGLAGYTF. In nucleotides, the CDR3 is TGTGCCTGGAACCAAAACAGGGGGCTAGCCGGCTACACCTTC.

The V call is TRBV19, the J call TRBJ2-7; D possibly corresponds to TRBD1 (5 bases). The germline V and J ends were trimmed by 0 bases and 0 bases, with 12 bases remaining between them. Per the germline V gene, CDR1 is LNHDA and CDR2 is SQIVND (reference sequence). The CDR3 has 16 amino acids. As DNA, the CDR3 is TGTGCCAGTAGTATAGATGTGGGGCCGTCCTCCTACGAGCAGTACTTC. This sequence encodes CASSIDVGPSSYEQYF.

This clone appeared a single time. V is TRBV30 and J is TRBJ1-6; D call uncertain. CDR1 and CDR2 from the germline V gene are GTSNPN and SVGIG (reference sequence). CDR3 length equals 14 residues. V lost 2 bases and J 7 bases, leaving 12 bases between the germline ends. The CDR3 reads CAWSLTAHNSPLHF. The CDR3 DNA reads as TGTGCCTGGAGTTTAACGGCCCACAATTCACCCCTCCACTTT.